This is a list of T cell receptor beta chains from one sample in a study of Ad26.COV2.S vaccination and SARS-CoV-2 variants. This table comes from immunoSEQ multiplex PCR, and its TCRdb copy is limited to in-frame clones, with some not included. The sample contains fewer than 400,000 clones, more than 70% of which appear only once. Here the sequenced sample was peripheral blood, taken in a trial of Ad26.COV2.S vaccine versus placebo. The source of these receptors is a person aged 18-60 years who received the Ad26.COV2.S COVID-19 vaccine or a placebo. Each CDR3 is given with its conserved first and last residue.

>TRBV4-3
CASSQDGRSYGYTF
>TRBV5-8
CASSRYSGTGDYSNQPQHF
>TRBV5-3
CARRKDPFSWGRADTQYF
>TRBV6-5
CASSLRGEEPQHF
>TRBV5-4
CASGKVSYNEQFF
>TRBV10-1
CASSSAGGGTDTQYF
>TRBV2
CASSKNRLAGTGELFF
>TRBV5-3
CARNKLAHYGQGAYEQYF
>TRBV12-5
CASGLEGWGTGNIQYF
>TRBV18
CASSPRGTQETQYF
>TRBV18
CASSTGTQGPYEQYF
>TRBV4-2
CASSQDSGGLNEKLFF
>TRBV2
CASKGAGGSLDTQYF
>TRBV9
CASSVAAGMSYNEQFF
>TRBV2
CASSLGGGNSPLHF
>TRBV11-2
CASSFHPLVGQGAGEQYF
>TRBV4-1
CASSQDRRDTQYF
>TRBV7-3
CASSSGTSGTDTQYF
>TRBV3-1/TRBV3-2
CASSPTLDRGKDNEQFF
>TRBV11-2
CASSSGRSYGYTF
>TRBV6-5
CASSLATGPYGYTF
>TRBV18
CASSFTGVGNEQFF
>TRBV3-1/TRBV3-2
CASSQDNSYEQYF
>TRBV5-1
CASSLDSSNEKLFF
>TRBV6-5
CASSRDREKLFF
>TRBV30
CAWMTDRGDNSPLHF